This TCR beta chain came from a study of blood T cell repertoires in COVID-19 (dated by TCRdb to 2019 to 2021). Concerning the study at large: The collaborator samples originated in the United States, Italy and Spain and spanned the acute and convalescent phases of COVID-19. The prospective study material was composed of cDNA or gDNA derived from T cells, B-cell-depleted T cells, or PBMCs. The dataset comprised deeply sampled blood TCRbeta repertoires from subjects exposed to, actively infected with, or recovered from COVID-19. A freely available public database, intended as a resource for researchers studying the immune response to SARS-CoV-2, is where the repertoires were released. The samples were drawn from two sources: the first 160 participants of the ongoing ImmuneRACE study, and fewer than 1,500 subjects contributed by 6 global collaborators. Nearly every sample came with metadata listing a de-identified subject ID, COVID-19 status, age in years and sex. HLA class I and class II types, where available, came from metadata supplied by the sample provider rather than from assay-based typing.

With respect to this clone: Its antigen is currently not known. Per-nucleotide qualities are absent, and no much larger clonotype sits a single base away.

TCRbeta CDR3 regions were amplified from genomic DNA using the immunoSEQ Assay, a bias-controlled multiplex PCR. As for how the authors treated the data: Within the assay, amplification of reference gene primers was used to estimate how many nucleated cells each sample contained. Sequence reads were collapsed and filtered to measure the absolute abundance of every unique TCRbeta CDR3 rearrangement. Productive Simpson clonality was computed per sample as the square root of Simpson's diversity index over productive rearrangements. TCRdb limited this immuneACCESS table to in-frame rearrangements with V and J called. A share of clones is missing; checked studies link under half to unresolved V genes, and the rest is unexplained. V, J and clone size are taken as reported in that table, and D and trimming were inferred from the DNA itself. For this sample the table gives approximately 170,000 clones, of which 80% to 90% were detected only once. The ten top clones hold roughly 2% of the sample.

The collaborating institutions used their own protocols to collect whole blood in K2EDTA tubes. Collaborator samples were shipped for TCRbeta analysis as frozen whole blood, isolated PBMCs, or DNA extracted from either sample type. Study-wide conclusions, independent of this receptor: The quantity of clinical and demographic metadata differed by source and by participant and was supplied without curation.

The receptor was derived from a woman of 80 years or more with acute or convalescent COVID-19. The sequenced sample was peripheral blood.

The CDR3 region has the sequence CASSSHLLDRYTGELFF. The nucleotide sequence is TGTGCCAGCAGCTCCCACCTGCTCGACAGATACACCGGGGAGCTGTTTTTT. The rearranged chain carries TRBV5-6 and TRBJ2-2; the D gene is perhaps TRBD1, on 5 matching bases. The CDR3 numbers 17 residues from cysteine through phenylalanine. Only the CDR3 portion is preserved as DNA: 51 bases, with reading frame beginning at the first base. CDR1 SGHDT and CDR2 YYEEEE are derived from the germline V gene. V sheds 3 bases and J sheds 3 bases, leaving 18 bases between their ends.